Shown below are 3 T cell receptor beta chains from a single sample sequenced in a study of blood T cell repertoires in COVID-19 (dated by TCRdb to the early 2020s). The library was prepared using the immunoSEQ multiplex PCR assay. TCRdb retrieved this table from immuneACCESS and kept in-frame rearrangements only. Not all clones are present; in checked studies, unresolved V genes account for under half, and no reason is known for the remainder. The sample contains some 240,000 clones, 75% to 85% of them found a single time. The biggest ten clones account for around 1.5% of the sample. Sequenced material: peripheral blood. The receptors come from a woman between 40 and 55 years old who had recovered from COVID-19.

This clone was recorded a few times. This chain joins TRBV19 and TRBJ2-2; D may be TRBD1 (6 bases). There are 15 residues in the CDR3. Germline V CDR1 and CDR2: LNHDA, SQIVND (reference sequence). The ends were cut back, 1 base at V and 7 bases at J, with 13 bases in the middle. The CDR3, as DNA: TGTGCCAGTAGTATAGCCTCAGGGGTCCACGGGGAGCTGTTTTTT. Translation: CASSIASGVHGELFF. The full variable domain, its missing parts supplied by reference TRBV19 and TRBJ2-2, is DGGITQSPKYLFRKEGQNVTLSCEQNLNHDAMYWYRQDPGQGLRLIYYSQIVNDFQKGDIAEGYSVSREKKESFPLTVTSAQKNPTAFYLCASSIASGVHGELFFGEGSRLTVL.

This rearrangement joins TRBV7-6 to TRBJ1-1; D might be TRBD1 (5 bases). Trimming pared 1 base from V and 1 base from J, leaving 13 bases between. Germline V lookup: CDR1 SGHVS, CDR2 FNYEAQ. The CDR3 totals 16 residues. The DNA for the CDR3 is TGTGCCAGCAGCTTAGGGGCAGGGCTTGGGAACACTGAAGCTTTCTTT. The encoded protein is CASSLGAGLGNTEAFF.

The chain joins TRBV19 to TRBJ2-3; D gene ambiguous. CDR3 length equals 14 residues. CDR1 LNHDA and CDR2 SQIVND come from the germline V gene (reference sequence). The V end lost 0 bases, the J end lost 0 bases, and 4 bases lay between the germline ends. As DNA, the CDR3 is TGTGCCAGTAGTATAGAAATAAGCACAGATACGCAGTATTTT. Translating it yields CASSIEISTDTQYF. Together with reference TRBV19 and TRBJ2-3, the CDR3 gives the full variable domain: DGGITQSPKYLFRKEGQNVTLSCEQNLNHDAMYWYRQDPGQGLRLIYYSQIVNDFQKGDIAEGYSVSREKKESFPLTVTSAQKNPTAFYLCASSIEISTDTQYFGPGTRLTVL.